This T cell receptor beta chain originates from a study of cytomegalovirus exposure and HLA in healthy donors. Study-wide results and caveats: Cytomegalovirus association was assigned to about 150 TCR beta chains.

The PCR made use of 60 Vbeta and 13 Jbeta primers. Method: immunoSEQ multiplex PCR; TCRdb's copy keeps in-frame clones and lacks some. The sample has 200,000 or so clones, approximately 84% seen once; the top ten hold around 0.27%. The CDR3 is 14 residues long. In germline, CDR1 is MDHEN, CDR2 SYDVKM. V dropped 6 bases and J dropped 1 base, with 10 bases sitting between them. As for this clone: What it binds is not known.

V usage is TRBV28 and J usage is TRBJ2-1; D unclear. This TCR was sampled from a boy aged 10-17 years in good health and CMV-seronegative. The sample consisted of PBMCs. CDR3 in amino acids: CASSPYGSYNEQFF. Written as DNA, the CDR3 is TGTGCCAGCAGCCCGTACGGTTCCTACAATGAGCAGTTCTTC.